This T cell receptor (beta chain) was identified in a study of cytomegalovirus exposure and HLA in healthy donors. Study-level points and caveats: Based on reports, TCR beta sequences accurately predicted HLA-A and HLA-B alleles for most subjects.

The PCR used 60 Vbeta and 13 Jbeta primers. Here immunoSEQ multiplex PCR was the method, and the copy in TCRdb shows in-frame clones only, minus some. The table shows about 70,000 clones, with 60% to 75% occurring only once. Germline CDR1 reads SEHNR; CDR2 reads FQNEAQ (reference sequence). The V segment lost 5 bases and the J segment 6 bases; nucleotides outside the gene matches: 7. The CDR3 loop spans 14 amino acids. A word on this clone: What it binds is not known.

V gene TRBV7-9 combines with J gene TRBJ2-7, with 10 bases fitting TRBD1. The sequence came from a woman between 55 and 75 years old in good health and CMV-seropositive. The sequenced sample was PBMCs. In DNA form, the CDR3 reads TGTGCCAGCAGCCGACAGGGGGCTCGGGTCGAGCAGTACTTC. Translated: CASSRQGARVEQYF.